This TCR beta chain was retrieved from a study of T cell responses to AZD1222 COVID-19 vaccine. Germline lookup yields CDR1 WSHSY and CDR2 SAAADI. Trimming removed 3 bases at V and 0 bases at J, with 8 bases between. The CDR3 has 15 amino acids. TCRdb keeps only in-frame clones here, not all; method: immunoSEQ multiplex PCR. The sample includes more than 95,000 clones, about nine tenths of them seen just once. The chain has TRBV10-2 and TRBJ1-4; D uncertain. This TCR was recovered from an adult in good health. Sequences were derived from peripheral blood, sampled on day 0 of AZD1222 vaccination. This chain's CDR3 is CASSDPTPTNEKLFF. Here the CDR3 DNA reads TGCGCCAGCAGTGATCCGACACCAACTAATGAAAAACTGTTTTTT.